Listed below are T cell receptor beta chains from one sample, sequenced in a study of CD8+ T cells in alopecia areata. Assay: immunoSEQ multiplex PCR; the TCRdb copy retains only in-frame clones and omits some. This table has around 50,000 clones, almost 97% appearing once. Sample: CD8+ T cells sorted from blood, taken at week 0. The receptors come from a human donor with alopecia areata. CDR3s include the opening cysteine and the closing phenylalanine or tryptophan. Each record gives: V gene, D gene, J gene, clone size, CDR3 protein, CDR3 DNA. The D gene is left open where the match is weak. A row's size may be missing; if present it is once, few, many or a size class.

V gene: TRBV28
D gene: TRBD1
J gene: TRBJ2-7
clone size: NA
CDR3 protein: CASSFPTGTYEQYF
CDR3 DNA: TGTGCCAGCAGTTTCCCGACAGGGACCTACGAGCAGTACTTC

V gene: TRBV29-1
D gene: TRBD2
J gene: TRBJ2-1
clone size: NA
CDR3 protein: CSAPGTITYNEQFF
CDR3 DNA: TGCAGCGCTCCCGGGACTATCACCTACAATGAGCAGTTCTTC

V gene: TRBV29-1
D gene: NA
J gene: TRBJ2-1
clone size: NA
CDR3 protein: CSVLGERWDEQFF
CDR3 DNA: TGCAGCGTTCTTGGGGAGAGGTGGGATGAGCAGTTCTTC

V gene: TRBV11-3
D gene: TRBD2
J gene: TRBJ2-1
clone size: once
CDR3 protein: CASSTRTSGGPSSYNEQFF
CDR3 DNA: TGTGCCAGCAGCACTCGGACTAGCGGGGGGCCTAGCTCCTACAATGAGCAGTTCTTC

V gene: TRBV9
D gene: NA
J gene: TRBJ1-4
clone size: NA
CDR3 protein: CASSPPDSEDEKLFF
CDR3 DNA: TGTGCCAGCAGCCCCCCGGACAGCGAGGATGAAAAACTGTTTTTT

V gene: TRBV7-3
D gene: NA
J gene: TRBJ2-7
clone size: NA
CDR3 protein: CASSLNLISYEQYF
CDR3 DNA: TGTGCCAGCAGCTTAAACTTGATCTCCTACGAGCAGTACTTC

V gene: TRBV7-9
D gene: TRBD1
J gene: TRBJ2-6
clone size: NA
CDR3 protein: CASSFVDRETGANVLTF
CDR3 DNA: TGTGCCAGCAGCTTTGTGGACAGGGAAACTGGGGCCAACGTCCTGACTTTC

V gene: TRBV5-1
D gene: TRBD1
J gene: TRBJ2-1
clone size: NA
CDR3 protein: CASSSGTGLDNEQFF
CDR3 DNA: TGCGCCAGCAGCTCTGGGACAGGGCTGGACAATGAGCAGTTCTTC

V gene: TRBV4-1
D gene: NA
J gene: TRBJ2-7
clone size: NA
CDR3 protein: CASSQQQTPGDEQYF
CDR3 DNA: TGCGCCAGCAGCCAGCAACAGACCCCCGGGGACGAGCAGTACTTC

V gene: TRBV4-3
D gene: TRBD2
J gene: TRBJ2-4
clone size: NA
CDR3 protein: CASSQVGLADAKNIQYF
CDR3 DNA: TGCGCCAGCAGCCAAGTCGGACTAGCGGATGCCAAAAACATTCAGTACTTC

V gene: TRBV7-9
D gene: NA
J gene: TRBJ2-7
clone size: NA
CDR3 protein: CASSFQGADEQYF
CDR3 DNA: TGTGCCAGCAGCTTTCAAGGGGCCGACGAGCAGTACTTC

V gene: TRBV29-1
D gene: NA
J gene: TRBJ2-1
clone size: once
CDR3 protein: CSVEKVGYMGGPFTYNEQFF
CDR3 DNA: TGCAGCGTTGAAAAAGTGGGGTACATGGGGGGACCATTCACCTACAATGAGCAGTTCTTC

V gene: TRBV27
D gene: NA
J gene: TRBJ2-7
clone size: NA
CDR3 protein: CASSLGGAGVEQYF
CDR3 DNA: TGTGCCAGCAGTTTAGGAGGTGCTGGGGTCGAGCAGTACTTC

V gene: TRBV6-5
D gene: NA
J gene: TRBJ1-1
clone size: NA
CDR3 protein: CASTVGIGNTEAFF
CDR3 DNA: TGTGCCAGCACCGTTGGGATTGGGAACACTGAAGCTTTCTTT

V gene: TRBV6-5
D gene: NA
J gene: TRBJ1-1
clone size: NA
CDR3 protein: CASRGVDLYSEAFF
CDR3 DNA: TGTGCCAGCAGGGGGGTGGACCTATATTCTGAAGCTTTCTTT

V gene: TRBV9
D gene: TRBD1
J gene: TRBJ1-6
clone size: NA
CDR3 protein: CASSPQTGIESPLHF
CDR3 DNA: TGTGCCAGCAGCCCACAGACAGGGATCGAATCACCCCTCCACTTT

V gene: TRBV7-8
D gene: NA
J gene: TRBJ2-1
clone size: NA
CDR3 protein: CASSFDGRREGYNEQFF
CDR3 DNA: TGTGCCAGCAGCTTCGACGGACGTCGAGAGGGCTACAATGAGCAGTTCTTC

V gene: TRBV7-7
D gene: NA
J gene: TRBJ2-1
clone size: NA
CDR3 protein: CASSLGDSSYNEQFF
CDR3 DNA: TGTGCTAGCAGCTTAGGGGATAGTTCCTACAATGAGCAGTTCTTC

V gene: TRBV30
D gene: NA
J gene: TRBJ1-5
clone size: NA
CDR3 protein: CAWGMGGDQPQHF
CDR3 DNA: TGTGCCTGGGGGATGGGGGGCGATCAGCCCCAGCATTTT

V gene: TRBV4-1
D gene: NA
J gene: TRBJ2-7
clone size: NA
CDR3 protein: CASSQEGAGTYEQYF
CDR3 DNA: TGCGCCAGCAGCCAAGAGGGAGCAGGTACCTACGAGCAGTACTTC

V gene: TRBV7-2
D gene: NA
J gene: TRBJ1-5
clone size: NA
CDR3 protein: CASSLFIGSNQPQHF
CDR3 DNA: TGTGCCAGCAGCCTATTTATAGGTAGCAATCAGCCCCAGCATTTT

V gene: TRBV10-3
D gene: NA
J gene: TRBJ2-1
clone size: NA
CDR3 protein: CASSPLYYNEQFF
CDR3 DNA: TGTGCCAGCAGTCCTTTATACTACAATGAGCAGTTCTTC

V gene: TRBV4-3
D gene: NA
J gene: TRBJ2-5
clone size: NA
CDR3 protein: CASSQDGARQETQYF
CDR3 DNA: TGCGCCAGCAGCCAAGATGGGGCCCGACAAGAGACCCAGTACTTC

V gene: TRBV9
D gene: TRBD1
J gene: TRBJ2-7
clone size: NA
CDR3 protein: CASSPAGTGRYEQYF
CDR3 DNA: TGTGCCAGCAGCCCAGCGGGGACAGGGAGGTACGAGCAGTACTTC

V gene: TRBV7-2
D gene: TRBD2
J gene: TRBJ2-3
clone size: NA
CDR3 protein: CASSLFGGATDTQYF
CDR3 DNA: TGTGCCAGCAGCTTGTTCGGGGGGGCAACAGATACGCAGTATTTT

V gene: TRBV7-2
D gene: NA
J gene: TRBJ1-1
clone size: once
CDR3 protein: CASSLLGGMNTEAFF
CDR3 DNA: TGTGCCAGCAGCTTGTTAGGGGGGATGAACACTGAAGCTTTCTTT

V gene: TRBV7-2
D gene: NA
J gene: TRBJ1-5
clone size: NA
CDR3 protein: CASSHWEVEGNNQPQHF
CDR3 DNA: TGTGCCAGCAGCCATTGGGAGGTGGAGGGAAACAATCAGCCCCAGCATTTT

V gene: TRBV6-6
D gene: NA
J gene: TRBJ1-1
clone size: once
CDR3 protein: CASTWDSKDWNTEAFF
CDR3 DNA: TGTGCCAGCACTTGGGACTCGAAGGATTGGAACACTGAAGCTTTCTTT

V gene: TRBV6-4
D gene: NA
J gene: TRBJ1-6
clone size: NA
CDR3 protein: CATQGSPLHF
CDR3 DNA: TGTGCCACACAGGGTTCACCCCTCCACTTT

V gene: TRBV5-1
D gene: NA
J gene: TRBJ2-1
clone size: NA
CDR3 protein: CASSSTGIEQFF
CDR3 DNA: TGCGCCAGCAGCTCAACAGGGATTGAGCAGTTCTTC

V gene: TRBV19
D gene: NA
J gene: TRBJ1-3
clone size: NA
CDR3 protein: CASNSGNTIYF
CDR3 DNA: TGTGCCAGTAACTCTGGAAACACCATATATTTT

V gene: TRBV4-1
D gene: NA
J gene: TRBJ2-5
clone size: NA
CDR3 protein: CASSQETRVGETQYF
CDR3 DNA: TGCGCCAGCAGCCAAGAAACCAGGGTGGGAGAGACCCAGTACTTC

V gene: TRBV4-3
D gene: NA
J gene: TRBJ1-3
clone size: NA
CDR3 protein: CASQRRKGNSGNTIYF
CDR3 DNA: TGCGCCAGCCAACGGAGGAAGGGCAACTCTGGAAACACCATATATTTT

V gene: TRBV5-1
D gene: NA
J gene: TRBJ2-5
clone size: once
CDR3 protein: CASSLGSLRRETQYF
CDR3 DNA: TGCGCCAGCAGCTTGGGATCACTTAGGAGGGAGACCCAGTACTTC

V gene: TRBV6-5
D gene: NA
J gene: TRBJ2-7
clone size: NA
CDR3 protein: CASSSGHPSYEQYF
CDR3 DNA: TGTGCCAGCAGTTCCGGACACCCTTCCTACGAGCAGTACTTC

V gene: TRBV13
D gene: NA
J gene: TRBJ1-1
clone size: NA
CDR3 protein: CASSARSVDTEAFF
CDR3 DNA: TGTGCCAGCAGCGCCCGGAGCGTGGACACTGAAGCTTTCTTT

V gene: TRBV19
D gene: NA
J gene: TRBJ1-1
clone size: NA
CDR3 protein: CASSMALNTEAFF
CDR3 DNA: TGTGCCAGTAGTATGGCCTTGAACACTGAAGCTTTCTTT

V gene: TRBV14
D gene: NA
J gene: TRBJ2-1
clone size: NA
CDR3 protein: CASSQVGEQFF
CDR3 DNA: TGTGCCAGCAGCCAAGTTGGTGAGCAGTTCTTC

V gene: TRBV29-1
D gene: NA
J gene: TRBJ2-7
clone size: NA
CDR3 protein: CSVQYSPYEQYF
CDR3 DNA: TGCAGCGTTCAGTACAGCCCCTACGAGCAGTACTTC

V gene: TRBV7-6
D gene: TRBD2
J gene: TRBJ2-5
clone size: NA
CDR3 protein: CASSLYGGGWETQYF
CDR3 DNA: TGTGCCAGCAGCTTGTACGGGGGGGGTTGGGAGACCCAGTACTTC

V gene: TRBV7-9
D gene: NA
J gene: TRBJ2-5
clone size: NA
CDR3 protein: CASSAHRTTSPHETQYF
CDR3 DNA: TGTGCCAGCAGCGCCCACCGCACGACTAGTCCCCACGAGACCCAGTACTTC

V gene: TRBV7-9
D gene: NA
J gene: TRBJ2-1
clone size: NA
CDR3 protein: CASRGDEQFF
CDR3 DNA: TGTGCCAGCAGGGGGGATGAGCAGTTCTTC

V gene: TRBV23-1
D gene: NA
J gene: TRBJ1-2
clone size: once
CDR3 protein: CASSQSRPFFYGYTF
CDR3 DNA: TGCGCCAGCAGTCAATCGAGGCCGTTTTTCTATGGCTACACCTTC

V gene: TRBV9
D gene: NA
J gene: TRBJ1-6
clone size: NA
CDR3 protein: CASSVEAGASSPLHF
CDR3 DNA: TGTGCCAGCAGCGTAGAGGCAGGGGCAAGCTCACCCCTCCACTTT

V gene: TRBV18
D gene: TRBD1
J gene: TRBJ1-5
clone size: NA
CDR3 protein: CASSPGQGASNQPQHF
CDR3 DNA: TGTGCCAGCTCACCAGGACAGGGGGCAAGCAATCAGCCCCAGCATTTT

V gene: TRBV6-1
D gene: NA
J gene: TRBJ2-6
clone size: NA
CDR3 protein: CASVGGLSGANVLTF
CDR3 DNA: TGTGCCAGCGTCGGCGGGTTATCTGGGGCCAACGTCCTGACTTTC

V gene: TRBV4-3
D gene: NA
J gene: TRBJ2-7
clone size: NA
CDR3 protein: CASSLDTASSSYEQYF
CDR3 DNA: TGCGCCAGCAGCCTCGACACGGCTAGCAGCTCCTACGAGCAGTACTTC

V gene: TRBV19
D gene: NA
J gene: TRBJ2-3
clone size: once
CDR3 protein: CASSIANTADTQYF
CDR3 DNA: TGTGCCAGTAGTATTGCCAACACTGCTGATACGCAGTATTTT

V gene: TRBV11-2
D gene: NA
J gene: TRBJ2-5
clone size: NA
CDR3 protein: CASSLDQLGTQYF
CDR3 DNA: TGTGCCAGCAGCTTAGATCAATTGGGGACCCAGTACTTC